This TCR beta chain comes out of a study of blood T cell repertoires in COVID-19 (dated by TCRdb to the early 2020s). Regarding the study in general: Collaborator samples came from the United States, Italy and Spain and covered acute and convalescent phases of COVID-19. The material from the prospective study consisted of cDNA or gDNA derived from T cells, B-cell-depleted T cells, or PBMCs. The dataset comprised deeply sampled blood TCRbeta repertoires from subjects exposed to, actively infected with, or recovered from COVID-19. The repertoires were made available in a free public database intended to serve as a resource for research on the immune response to SARS-CoV-2. Samples came from the ongoing ImmuneRACE study (first 160 participants) plus 1,254 subjects from 6 global collaborators. A de-identified subject ID, COVID-19 status, age in years and sex were almost always included in the sample metadata. HLA class I and class II types, where available, came from metadata supplied by the sample provider rather than from assay-based typing.

V and J are trimmed by 2 bases and 2 bases, and the gene matches miss 6 bases of the junction. From a lookup of the germline V gene (reference sequence), CDR1 and CDR2 are GTSNPN and SVGIG. Its CDR3 holds 15 amino acids, cysteine through phenylalanine. Only the CDR3 portion is preserved as DNA: 45 bases, with reading frame beginning at the first base. With respect to this clone: The antigen it recognizes is unknown. No base-level quality is on record; no much larger clone is a single base apart.

General findings and caveats noted by the study authors: The amount of clinical and demographic metadata varied by source and participant and was provided uncurated.

TCRbeta CDR3 regions were amplified from genomic DNA using the immunoSEQ Assay, a bias-controlled multiplex PCR. In the original analysis: The number of nucleated cells in each sample was estimated by amplification of reference gene primers within the assay. To quantify the absolute abundance of each unique TCRbeta CDR3 rearrangement, sequence reads were collapsed and filtered. Productive Simpson clonality was computed per sample as the square root of Simpson's diversity index over productive rearrangements. TCRdb stores this immuneACCESS table with in-frame sequences only. Part of the clones is absent; in the studies checked, under half of the shortfall reflects unresolved V genes, and no reason is known for the rest. V, J and clone size are taken as reported in that table, and D and trimming were inferred from the DNA itself. This sample gives about 170,000 clones in total; about nine tenths of them show up just once. In total, the top ten clones hold approximately 5% of the sample.

In Seattle, one collaborating source enrolled patients while the infection was active and tracked those patients longitudinally over the course of disease. Whole blood was collected in K2EDTA tubes by collaborating institutions according to the institutions' own protocols. Collaborator samples were shipped for TCRbeta analysis as frozen whole blood, isolated PBMCs, or DNA extracted from either sample type. The sequenced sample consisted of peripheral blood. The clonotype originates from a man aged 18-30 years with COVID-19, enrolled during active disease. The sequence is built from TRBV30 and TRBJ2-5; TRBD1 lines up with 9 middle nucleotides. For the CDR3, the sequence is CAWSSGQGSQETQYF. The base sequence is TGTGCCTGGAGTTCGGGACAGGGCTCACAAGAGACCCAGTACTTC.